This T cell receptor beta chain is from a study of T cells in localized non-small cell lung cancer. Germline CDR1 LNHDA, CDR2 SQIVND (reference sequence). Trimming cost V 6 bases and J 2 bases, with 5 bases left between them. There are 12 residues in the CDR3. Clones were sequenced by immunoSEQ multiplex PCR, and TCRdb holds only the in-frame ones, with some missing. The sample comprises 15,000 to 25,000 clones, about 89% of which are singletons, and approximately 8.7% rests with the top ten. This clone came up a few times. Source: peripheral blood, taken before any cancer treatment. The clonotype was recovered from a man aged 35-75 years with stage I lung adenocarcinoma. The chain joins TRBV19 to TRBJ2-1; D not resolved. The CDR3 DNA reads as TGTGCCAGTAGAGGCACCTACAATGAGCAGTTCTTC. It translates to CASRGTYNEQFF.